These T cell receptor beta chains were read from a single sample in a study of lymphopenia after photon versus proton radiotherapy. Method: immunoSEQ multiplex PCR; TCRdb's copy keeps in-frame clones and lacks some. The table lists about 160,000 clones, 75% to 90% of them singletons. The sequences come from peripheral blood, collected from a patient treated with photon-based radiotherapy. These receptors were obtained from a man between 50 and 59 years old with gastric cancer. CDR3s include the opening cysteine and the closing phenylalanine or tryptophan. D genes are given only for firm matches. Rows may omit the clone size; those that give it use once, few, many or a size class.

size,D,V,J,CDR3,DNA
.,TRBD1,TRBV27,TRBJ1-2,CASSSVRTGGGYGYTF,TGTGCCAGCAGTTCCGTCCGGACAGGGGGAGGGTATGGCTACACCTTC
.,.,TRBV28,TRBJ2-1,CASDGTAGYSYNEQFF,TGTGCCAGCGACGGGACGGCAGGTTACTCCTACAATGAGCAGTTCTTC
.,TRBD1,TRBV18,TRBJ2-7,CASSPARDRSYEQYF,TGTGCCAGCTCACCGGCCCGGGACAGGAGCTACGAGCAGTACTTC
.,TRBD2,TRBV14,TRBJ2-7,CASSQDRTSGNLYEQYF,TGTGCCAGCAGCCAAGACAGGACTAGCGGGAACCTCTACGAGCAGTACTTC
.,TRBD2,TRBV2,TRBJ2-3,CASGLAGPDTQYF,TGTGCCAGCGGGCTAGCGGGCCCAGATACGCAGTATTTT
.,TRBD2,TRBV28,TRBJ2-7,CASSNPLAGVLEQYF,TGTGCCAGCAGTAACCCACTAGCGGGAGTGCTCGAGCAGTACTTC
.,.,TRBV6-6,TRBJ1-1,CASSLRAANTEAFF,TGTGCCAGCAGCCTCCGGGCCGCGAACACTGAAGCTTTCTTT
.,.,TRBV13,TRBJ1-1,CASSLGQNTEAFF,TGTGCCAGCAGCTTAGGCCAGAACACTGAAGCTTTCTTT
.,.,TRBV28,TRBJ2-7,CASSLLGTSSYEQYF,TGTGCCAGCAGTTTACTGGGTACAAGCTCCTACGAGCAGTACTTC
once,TRBD1,TRBV7-9,TRBJ2-7,CASSSQGGSGEQYF,TGTGCCAGCAGCTCCCAAGGGGGCTCGGGAGAGCAGTACTTC
.,TRBD2,TRBV10-2,TRBJ2-1,CASRDLAGGQFF,TGCGCCAGCAGAGACCTGGCGGGAGGGCAGTTCTTC
.,.,TRBV18,TRBJ2-1,CASSPGLSYNEQFF,TGTGCCAGCTCACCGGGACTGTCCTACAATGAGCAGTTCTTC
.,.,TRBV30,TRBJ1-1,CAWSVQEYTEAFF,TGTGCCTGGAGTGTCCAGGAGTACACTGAAGCTTTCTTT
once,TRBD1,TRBV7-2,TRBJ2-1,CASTPPGQLGNEQFF,TGTGCCAGCACCCCCCCGGGACAGCTTGGGAATGAGCAGTTCTTC
.,TRBD2,TRBV6-1,TRBJ2-1,CASSVAGGAYNEQFF,TGTGCCAGCAGCGTAGCGGGGGGCGCCTACAATGAGCAGTTCTTC